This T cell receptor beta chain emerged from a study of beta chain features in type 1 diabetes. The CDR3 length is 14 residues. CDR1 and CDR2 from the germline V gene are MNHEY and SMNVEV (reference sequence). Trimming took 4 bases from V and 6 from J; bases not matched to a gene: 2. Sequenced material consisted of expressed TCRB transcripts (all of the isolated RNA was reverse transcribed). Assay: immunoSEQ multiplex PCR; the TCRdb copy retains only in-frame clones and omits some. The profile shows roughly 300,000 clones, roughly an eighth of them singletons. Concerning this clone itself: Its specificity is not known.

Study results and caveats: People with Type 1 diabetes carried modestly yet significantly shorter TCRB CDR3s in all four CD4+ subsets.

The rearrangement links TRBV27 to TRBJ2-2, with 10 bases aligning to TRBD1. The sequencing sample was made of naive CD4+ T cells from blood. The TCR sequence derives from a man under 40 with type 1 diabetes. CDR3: CASSSGTGAGELFF. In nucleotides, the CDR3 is TGTGCCAGCAGTTCCGGGACAGGGGCCGGGGAGCTGTTTTTT.